The source of this T cell receptor (beta chain) is a study of T cell repertoires and leukemia-associated antigens. Looking at the study overall: Each sample gave roughly 3 to 5.5 million effective reads.

TCRdb redid the calling of the 5' RACE reads with MiXCR, one entry per CDR3 protein. The sample consists of about 10,000 distinct CDR3 sequences, about 45% of them appearing once. The CD3+ T cells first had an overnight rest without serum. Study-wide points: V, J, VDJ and CDR3 counts did not differ significantly among groups. Expanded clones' antigen specificity and function were not directly tested.

Notes on this clonotype: Its antigen is still unknown.

This sequence was found in a female donor in good health. Sequencing was done on a sample of CD3+ T cells sorted from blood and cultured.

CDR3 bases: TGTGCCAGCAGCCCAACCGGTCCCCGAGAGACCCAGTACTTC. As protein: CASSPTGPRETQYF. The chain uses TRBV7-9 and TRBJ2-5; D not certain. Trimming stripped 5 bases from V and 4 bases from J, with 14 bases between. Per germline, CDR1 SEHNR and CDR2 FQNEAQ (reference sequence). This CDR3 comprises 14 residues.